The rows below give T cell receptor beta chains drawn from one sample of a study of PD-L1 blockade in urothelial cancer. Produced via immunoSEQ multiplex PCR; TCRdb's table is partial and in-frame only. The sample holds 84,000 or so clones, over 75% seen once. Sequenced here: PBMCs, sampled around atezolizumab (anti-PD-L1) treatment. The origin of the receptors is a man aged 55 to 70 with urothelial cancer. CDR3s include the opening cysteine and the closing phenylalanine or tryptophan. D genes are given only for firm matches. Not every row has a clone size; where given, it reads once, few, many or a size class.

>TRBJ1-2|.|TRBD1|TRBV9
TGTGCCAGCAGCCTCCGGGACAGAGCGATAAACTATGGCTACACCTTC
CASSLRDRAINYGYTF
>TRBJ2-5|.|.|TRBV18
TGTGCCAGCTCACCTTCTCCGCAGATAGAGACCCAGTACTTC
CASSPSPQIETQYF
>TRBJ1-6|.|TRBD1|TRBV11-3
TGTGCCAGCAGCCGAGTACCGGGACAGGGGAATTCACCCCTCCACTTT
CASSRVPGQGNSPLHF
>TRBJ1-1|.|.|TRBV9
TGTGCCAGCAGCACACTAGAGTGGGGCACTGAAGCTTTCTTT
CASSTLEWGTEAFF
>TRBJ2-2|once|TRBD2|TRBV9
TGTGCCAGCAGCGCCCGGACTAGCGCGAACACCGGGGAGCTGTTTTTT
CASSARTSANTGELFF
>TRBJ2-2|.|TRBD1|TRBV6-1
TGTGCCAGCAGCGCCGGGACAGCTAGCGGGGAGCTGTTTTTT
CASSAGTASGELFF
>TRBJ2-1|.|TRBD2|TRBV28
TGTGCCAGCGCTGAGCGGGAGGGCCATCTCTTC
CASAEREGHLF
>TRBJ2-5|.|.|TRBV14
TGTGCCAGCAGCCAGAGGCTGGGGTTGGGGACTCATCAAGAGACCCAGTACTTC
CASSQRLGLGTHQETQYF
>TRBJ1-2|.|TRBD1|TRBV6-5
TGTGCCAGCAGGTACAGGGGGCAAGGCTACACCTTC
CASRYRGQGYTF
>TRBJ2-7|.|TRBD2|TRBV4-3
TGCGCCAGCGGTCAAGGACTAGGTGAATCCTACGAGCAGTACTTC
CASGQGLGESYEQYF
>TRBJ2-2|.|TRBD2|TRBV11-3
TGTGCCAGCAGTTCTCCTAGCGGGAAGGACGGGGAGCTGTTTTTT
CASSSPSGKDGELFF
>TRBJ2-1|.|TRBD2|TRBV11-3
TGTGCCAGCAGCTTAAGTTCTAGCGGGAGGGGGAATGAGCAGTTCTTC
CASSLSSSGRGNEQFF
>TRBJ2-3|.|.|TRBV18
TGTGCCAGCTCACCACCCCGACAGAGAGTAGCAGATACGCAGTATTTT
CASSPPRQRVADTQYF
>TRBJ1-5|.|.|TRBV5-1
TGCGCCAGCAGCCCAGGTGGCCAGTTTTCTTTTGTGGCCCAGCATTTT
CASSPGGQFSFVAQHF
>TRBJ2-7|.|TRBD1|TRBV27
TGTGCCAGCAGCTCCCCTGGGGACAGGGGGTCTTACGAGCAGTACTTC
CASSSPGDRGSYEQYF
>TRBJ1-4|.|TRBD1|TRBV11-2
TGTGCCAGCAGCTTAGATGGACAGGGGGCGCCTAATGAAAAACTGTTTTTT
CASSLDGQGAPNEKLFF
>TRBJ2-5|.|TRBD1|TRBV18
TGTGCCAGCTCACCTAACCGACAGGGACAAGAGACCCAGTACTTC
CASSPNRQGQETQYF
>TRBJ2-7|.|TRBD1|TRBV11-2
TGTGCCAGCAGTCTCCTGGGGACAGGCTACGAGCAGTACTTC
CASSLLGTGYEQYF
>TRBJ1-2|.|.|TRBV6-5
TGTGCCAGTTCCAGGGCGCCGGGTTATGGCTACACCTTC
CASSRAPGYGYTF
>TRBJ2-3|.|TRBD2|TRBV28
TGTGCCAGCAGTGTCTACACCGGGACTAAAACAGATACGCAGTATTTT
CASSVYTGTKTDTQYF
>TRBJ2-2|.|TRBD2|TRBV5-1
TGCGCCAGCAGGGGACTAGCGGAAACCACCGGGGAGCTGTTTTTT
CASRGLAETTGELFF
>TRBJ1-6|.|.|TRBV2
TGTGCCATCAAAAGACAGTTTAGCTCCTATAATTCACCCCTCCACTTT
CAIKRQFSSYNSPLHF
>TRBJ2-5|.|.|TRBV7-3
TGTGCCAGCAGCCCAAGGGGCGGAGGGGAGACCCAGTACTTC
CASSPRGGGETQYF
>TRBJ2-7|.|.|TRBV30
TGTGCCTGGAGTGTACTGGGCACGGAGGACGAGCAGTACTTC
CAWSVLGTEDEQYF
>TRBJ1-3|.|.|TRBV7-9
TGTGCCAGCAGCCCCTGGCAGGGTGGAAACACCATATATTTT
CASSPWQGGNTIYF
>TRBJ2-1|.|TRBD2|TRBV19
TGTGCCAGTAGACAACTAGCGGGAGCTGCCAATGAGCAGTTCTTC
CASRQLAGAANEQFF
>TRBJ1-1|few|.|TRBV27
TGTGCCAGCAGTTTGGCAGGGGACACTGAAGCTTTCTTT
CASSLAGDTEAFF
>TRBJ1-6|.|.|TRBV7-9
TGTGCCAGCAGCTCTCCCAAACCTAGGATAAGCTCCTATAATTCACCCCTCCACTTT
CASSSPKPRISSYNSPLHF
>TRBJ2-7|.|.|TRBV4-1
TGCGCCAGCAGCCAAGACAGGGGGGTTTGGGAGCAGTACTTC
CASSQDRGVWEQYF
>TRBJ2-7|.|TRBD1|TRBV5-4
TGTGCCAGCAGCCTTGGGACAGAAGGCTACGAGCAGTACTTC
CASSLGTEGYEQYF
>TRBJ1-1|.|.|TRBV30
TGTGCCTGCCGGGGGGGACCCACTGAAGCTTTCTTT
CACRGGPTEAFF
>TRBJ1-5|.|.|TRBV19
TGTGCCAGCGGACAGCCTTATCAGCCCCAGCATTTT
CASGQPYQPQHF
>TRBJ2-3|.|.|TRBV5-1
TGCGCCAGCAGCTCTTCTAGCGGAGGGGGGGCGGATACGCAGTATTTT
CASSSSSGGGADTQYF
>TRBJ2-7|.|TRBD1|TRBV7-6
TGTGCCAGCAGCTCAGGGACAGTTCTGCAGTACTTC
CASSSGTVLQYF
>TRBJ2-1|.|TRBD2|TRBV7-7
TGTGCTAGCAGCCGTAGCGGGAGCGAATATAATGAGCAGTTCTTC
CASSRSGSEYNEQFF
>TRBJ2-1|.|TRBD2|TRBV7-2
TGTGCCAGCAGCTTAGCGGTGACTAGCGGCCTCAATGAGCAGTTCTTC
CASSLAVTSGLNEQFF
>TRBJ2-1|.|TRBD2|TRBV6-5
TGTGCCAGCAGTTGGCTAGCGGGGGGTAATAATGAGCAGTTCTTC
CASSWLAGGNNEQFF
>TRBJ1-2|.|.|TRBV28
TGTGCCAGCCTAACAGACAGGAGTAACTATGGCTACACCTTC
CASLTDRSNYGYTF
>TRBJ2-3|.|.|TRBV4-2
TGTGCCAGCAGCCAAGAAAGACAGGGCACAGATACGCAGTATTTT
CASSQERQGTDTQYF
>TRBJ2-5|.|TRBD2|TRBV28
TGTGCCAGCAGCCGCCTCACGGGAGGGTTTGGTAGCGGAGAGACCCAGTACTTC
CASSRLTGGFGSGETQYF
>TRBJ1-1|.|TRBD1|TRBV19
TGTGCCAGTAGCCACCGGGACAGACATGAAGCTTTCTTT
CASSHRDRHEAFF
>TRBJ1-5|.|TRBD1|TRBV6-5
TGTGCCAGCAGTGAGTCAGGGGGAAATCAGCCCCAGCATTTT
CASSESGGNQPQHF
>TRBJ2-7|.|TRBD2|TRBV5-4
TGTGCCAGCAGCCCGCGGGGGGGGGTTTTCTACGAGCAGTACTTC
CASSPRGGVFYEQYF
>TRBJ2-7|few|.|TRBV10-3
TGTGCCATCAGTGATAGCACCACTTGGGAGCAGTACTTC
CAISDSTTWEQYF
>TRBJ1-6|.|.|TRBV11-3
TGTGCCACCACCCGGTCGGGGGGATTCCCCCTCCACTTT
CATTRSGGFPLHF
>TRBJ2-7|.|.|TRBV6-5
TGTGCCAGCAGTTACTACCGGCAGGGCCCCTACGAGCAGTACTTC
CASSYYRQGPYEQYF
>TRBJ1-1|.|.|TRBV7-3
TGTGCCAGCAGCTTAAATCCTTCGGTGGTACGTACTGAAGCTTTCTTT
CASSLNPSVVRTEAFF
>TRBJ2-5|.|.|TRBV5-4
TGTGCCTCCTCGAGGGACTGGCAAGAGACCCAGTACTTC
CASSRDWQETQYF